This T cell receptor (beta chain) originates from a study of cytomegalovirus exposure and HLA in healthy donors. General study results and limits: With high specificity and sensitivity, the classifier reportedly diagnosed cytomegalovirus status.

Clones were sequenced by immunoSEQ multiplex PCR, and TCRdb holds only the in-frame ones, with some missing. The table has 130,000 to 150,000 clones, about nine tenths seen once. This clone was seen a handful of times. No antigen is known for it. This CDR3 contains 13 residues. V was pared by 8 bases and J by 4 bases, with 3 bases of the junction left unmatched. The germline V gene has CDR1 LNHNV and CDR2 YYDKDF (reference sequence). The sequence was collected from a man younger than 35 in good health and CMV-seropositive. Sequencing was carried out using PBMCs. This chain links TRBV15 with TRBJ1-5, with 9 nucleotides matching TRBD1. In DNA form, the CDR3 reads TGTGCCACCTGTGACAGGGGGAATCAGCCCCAGCATTTT. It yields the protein CATCDRGNQPQHF.